Detailed here is one T cell receptor beta chain. As yet, its antigen is unknown. Some clones are missing from TCRdb's copy, which holds only in-frame ones; the method was immunoSEQ multiplex PCR. The sample contains tens of thousands of clones, around 90% of which appear only once. This entry is derived from a study of T cell responses to AZD1222 COVID-19 vaccine. Study-level background: Pooled together were second doses at about 4 or about 12 weeks. Study-level points and caveats: With dominance at 160-218 and 743-854, vaccine-associated CD4 TCRs spanned spike. Without day 14 samples, only post-peak T cell repertoires were studied.

CDR3 length: 19 amino acids. Per germline, CDR1 SGHDN and CDR2 FVKESK. Trimming cost V 0 bases and J 3 bases; bases outside gene matches: 13. The chain joins TRBV14 to TRBJ2-3, with TRBD2 matching over 9 bases. Sequences were derived from peripheral blood, sampled on day 0 of AZD1222 vaccination. The TCR comes from an adult in good health. The CDR3 region is CASSQDLVPSGTDTDTQYF. The CDR3 DNA follows: TGTGCCAGCAGCCAAGATCTGGTACCTAGCGGGACGGATACAGATACGCAGTATTTT.